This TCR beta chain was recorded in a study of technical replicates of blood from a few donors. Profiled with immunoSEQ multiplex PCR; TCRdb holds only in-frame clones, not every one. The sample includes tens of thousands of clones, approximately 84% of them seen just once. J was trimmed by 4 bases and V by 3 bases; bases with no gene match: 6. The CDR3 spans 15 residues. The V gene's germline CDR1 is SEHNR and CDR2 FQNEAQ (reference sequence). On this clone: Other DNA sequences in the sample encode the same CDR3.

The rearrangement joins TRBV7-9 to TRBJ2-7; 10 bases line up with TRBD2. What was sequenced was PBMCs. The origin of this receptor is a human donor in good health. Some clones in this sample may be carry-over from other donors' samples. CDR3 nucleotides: TGTGCCAGCAGCTTGGCTAGCGGGAGTACTTACGAGCAGTACTTC. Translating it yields CASSLASGSTYEQYF.